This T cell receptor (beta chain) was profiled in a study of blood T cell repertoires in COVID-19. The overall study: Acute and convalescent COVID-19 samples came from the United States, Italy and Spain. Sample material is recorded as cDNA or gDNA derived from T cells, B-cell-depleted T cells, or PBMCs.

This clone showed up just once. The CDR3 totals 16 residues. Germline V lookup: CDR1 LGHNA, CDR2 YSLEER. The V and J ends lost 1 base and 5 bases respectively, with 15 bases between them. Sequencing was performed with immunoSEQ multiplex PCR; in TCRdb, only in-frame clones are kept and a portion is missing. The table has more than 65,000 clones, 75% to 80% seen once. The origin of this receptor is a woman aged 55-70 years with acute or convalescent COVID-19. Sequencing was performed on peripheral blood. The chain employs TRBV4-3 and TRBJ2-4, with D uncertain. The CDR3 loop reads CASSQGPQVPQNIQYF. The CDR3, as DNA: TGCGCCAGCAGCCAAGGCCCCCAGGTTCCTCAAAACATTCAGTACTTC.